This entry describes one T cell receptor beta chain. In the original processing: Reference gene primer amplification yielded estimated nucleated cell counts. Repertoires were generated with immunoSEQ multiplex PCR, while TCRdb's copy carries only in-frame clones and drops some. V and J calls and clone size are given by that table; D and trimming were obtained from the DNA. The sample has 35,000 to 40,000 clones, 84% seen once. This sample stems from a study of blood T cell repertoires in COVID-19. Overall study context: The United States, Italy and Spain were the sources of the acute and convalescent COVID-19 samples. PBMCs, B-cell-depleted T cells, or T cells were the source of the cDNA or gDNA that made up the material.

Germline-derived CDR1 and CDR2 are SGHRS and YFSETQ. V shed 4 bases, J shed 3 bases, and the junction held 4 bases outside the gene matches. This CDR3 is built from 14 residues. The rearrangement uses TRBV5-1 and TRBJ2-7, with 10 bases identical to TRBD1. Sample: peripheral blood. This receptor was obtained from a man in his fifties or sixties with active or convalescent COVID-19. In DNA form, the CDR3 reads TGCGCCAGCAGCCTGGGACAGGGGATCTACGAGCAGTACTTC. Protein: CASSLGQGIYEQYF.